This TCR beta chain came from a study of blood T cell repertoires in COVID-19. Germline CDR1 is MDHEN and CDR2 is SYDVKM. This CDR3 spans 11 amino acids. The V gene lost 8 bases and the J gene lost 4 bases, with 8 bases spanning the gap. Sequencing used immunoSEQ multiplex PCR; TCRdb keeps in-frame clones, though not all of them. Of hundreds of thousands of clones in the sample, just under 90% were seen once. The sequenced sample consisted of PBMCs or T cells enriched from blood (not recorded which). The receptor was derived from a man aged 50 or older who had been exposed to COVID-19. This rearrangement joins TRBV28 to TRBJ1-2; the D is unclear. CDR3 sequence (DNA): TGTGCCAGCGCAAACAGCTATGGCTACACCTTC. Its translation is CASANSYGYTF.